Below, one T cell receptor (beta chain) is given with its context. The clone's antigen remains unknown. Base qualities are not at hand, and no much larger clone is one base apart. This specimen belongs to a study of blood T cell repertoires in COVID-19 (dated by TCRdb to about 2020). A note on the overall study: Samples from collaborators originated in the United States, Italy and Spain and spanned both the acute and convalescent phases of COVID-19. The prospective study material was composed of cDNA or gDNA derived from T cells, B-cell-depleted T cells, or PBMCs. Deeply sampled blood TCRbeta repertoires from subjects exposed to, actively infected with, or recovered from COVID-19 were included in the dataset. The repertoires were released in a freely available public database intended as a resource for research on the immune response to SARS-CoV-2. Samples were obtained from the ongoing ImmuneRACE study (first 160 participants) and from 950 to 1,500 subjects provided by 6 global collaborators. The sample metadata nearly always contained a de-identified subject ID, COVID-19 status, age in years and sex. Where available, HLA class I and class II types were obtained from metadata supplied by the sample provider rather than from assay-based typing. The paper as a whole reports these results and caveats: The amount of clinical and demographic metadata varied by source and participant and was provided uncurated.

One collaborating source in Seattle enrolled patients while the patients were actively infected and followed the patients over time throughout the course of disease. The collaborating institutions used their own protocols to collect whole blood in K2EDTA tubes. For TCRbeta analysis, collaborator samples were shipped as frozen whole blood, as isolated PBMCs, or as DNA extracted from either sample type. TCRbeta CDR3 regions were amplified from genomic DNA using the immunoSEQ Assay, a bias-controlled multiplex PCR. In the original analysis: The number of nucleated cells in each sample was estimated from the amplification of reference gene primers within the assay. To quantify the absolute abundance of each unique TCRbeta CDR3 rearrangement, sequence reads were collapsed and filtered. For each sample, productive Simpson clonality was calculated as the square root of Simpson's diversity index over productive rearrangements. Held by TCRdb, this immuneACCESS table contains in-frame sequences only and omits some clones. Under half of the omission traces to an unresolved V gene where checked; the cause of the rest is unknown. That table supplies the V and J calls and clone size; D and trimming were determined from the DNA. Across this sample there are 300,000 to 350,000 clones, with almost 90% seen only once. The top ten hold around 0.97% of the sample.

Measured from the cysteine to the phenylalanine, the CDR3 is 13 residues long. The read is trimmed to its CDR3 DNA, 39 bases read in frame from base 1. Cut back by 6 bases and 2 bases, the V and J ends lie 10 bases apart. The sequence was collected from a woman in her 40s with COVID-19, enrolled during active disease. The sample comprised peripheral blood. The sequence links TRBV12-3 or TRBV12-4 to TRBJ1-2, with TRBD1 as a weak D call on 5 bases. At the DNA level, the sequence is TGTGCCAGCAGGTCGACAGTGAACTATGGCTACACCTTC. Its protein is CASRSTVNYGYTF.